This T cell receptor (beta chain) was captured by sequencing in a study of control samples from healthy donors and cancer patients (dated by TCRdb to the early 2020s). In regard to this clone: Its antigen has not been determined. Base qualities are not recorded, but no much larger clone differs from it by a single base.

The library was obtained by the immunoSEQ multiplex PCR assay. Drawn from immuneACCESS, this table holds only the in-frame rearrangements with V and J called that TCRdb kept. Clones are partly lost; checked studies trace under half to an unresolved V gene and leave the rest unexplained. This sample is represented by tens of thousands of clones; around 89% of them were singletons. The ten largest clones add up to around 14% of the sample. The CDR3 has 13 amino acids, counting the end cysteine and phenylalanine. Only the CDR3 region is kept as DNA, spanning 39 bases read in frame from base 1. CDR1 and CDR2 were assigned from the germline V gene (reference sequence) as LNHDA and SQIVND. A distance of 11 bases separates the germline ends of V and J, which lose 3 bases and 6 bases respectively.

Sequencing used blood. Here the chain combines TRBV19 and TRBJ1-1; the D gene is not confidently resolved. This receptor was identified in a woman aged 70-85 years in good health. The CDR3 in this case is CASSITGGAEAFF. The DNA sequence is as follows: TGTGCCAGTAGTATTACGGGTGGCGCTGAAGCTTTCTTT. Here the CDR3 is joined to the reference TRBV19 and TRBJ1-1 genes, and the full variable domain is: DGGITQSPKYLFRKEGQNVTLSCEQNLNHDAMYWYRQDPGQGLRLIYYSQIVNDFQKGDIAEGYSVSREKKESFPLTVTSAQKNPTAFYLCASSITGGAEAFFGQGTRLTVV.